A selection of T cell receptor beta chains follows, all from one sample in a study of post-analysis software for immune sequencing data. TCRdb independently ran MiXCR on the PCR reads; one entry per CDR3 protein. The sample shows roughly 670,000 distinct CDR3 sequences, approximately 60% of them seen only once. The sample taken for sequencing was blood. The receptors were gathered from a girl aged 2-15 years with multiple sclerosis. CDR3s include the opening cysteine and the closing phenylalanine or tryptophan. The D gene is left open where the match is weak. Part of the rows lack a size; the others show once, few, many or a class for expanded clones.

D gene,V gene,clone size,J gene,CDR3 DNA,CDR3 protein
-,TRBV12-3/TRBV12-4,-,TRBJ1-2,TGTGCCAGCAGTTTCGATCTGGGGGCGCGTGGCTACACCTTC,CASSFDLGARGYTF
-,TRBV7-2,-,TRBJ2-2,TGTGCCAGCAGCTTAGTCGGCGGGGTATCAGCCGGGGAGCTGTTTTTT,CASSLVGGVSAGELFF
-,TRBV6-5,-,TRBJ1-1,TGTGCCAGCAGTTACTGGGGGGCCCTGAACACTGAAGCTTTCTTT,CASSYWGALNTEAFF
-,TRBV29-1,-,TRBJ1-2,TGCAGCGTTGAAGGGCGGGGCCCTTGGGACTATGGCTACACCTTC,CSVEGRGPWDYGYTF
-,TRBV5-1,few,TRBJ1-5,TGCGCCAGCAGCTTCGCAGGGCTGGGTCAGCCCCAGCATTTT,CASSFAGLGQPQHF
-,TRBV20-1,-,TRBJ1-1,TGCAGTGCTAGGGAGGACGGCAACACTGAAGCTTTCTTT,CSAREDGNTEAFF
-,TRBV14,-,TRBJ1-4,TGTGCCAGCAGCCCCACAGGGTGGGATGAAAAACTGTTTTTT,CASSPTGWDEKLFF
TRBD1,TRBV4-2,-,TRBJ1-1,TGTGCCAGCAGCCAATCCTCCTTAGGGGGCTGGAACACTGAAGCTTTCTTT,CASSQSSLGGWNTEAFF
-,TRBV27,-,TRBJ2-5,TGTGCCAGCAGTTCTAATATCAACCTGGAGCAGTACTTC,CASSSNINLEQYF
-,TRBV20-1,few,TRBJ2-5,TGCAGTGGGAAAGGGGGGGAGACCCAGTACTTC,CSGKGGETQYF
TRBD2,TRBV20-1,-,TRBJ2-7,TGCAGTGCCATGGGCGGGAGCCACGAGCAGTACTTC,CSAMGGSHEQYF
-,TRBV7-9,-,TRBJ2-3,TGTGCCAGCAGCCCCTTCAGATCGTTCGGGTCCTTCACAGATACGCAGTATTTT,CASSPFRSFGSFTDTQYF
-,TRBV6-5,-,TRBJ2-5,TGTGGGTCGGGGCTTATCCAAGAGACCCAGTACTTC,CGSGLIQETQYF
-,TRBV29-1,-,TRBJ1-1,TGCAGCGTGGGAGGGGGGGTCACTGAAGCTTTCTTT,CSVGGGVTEAFF
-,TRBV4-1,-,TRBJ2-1,TGCGCCAGCAGCCAAGATCCTCCGGAGGGAATCTGGAATGAGCAGTTCTTC,CASSQDPPEGIWNEQFF
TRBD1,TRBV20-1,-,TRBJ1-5,TGCAGTGCTAGGTCTACAGGGGGGAATCAGCCCCAGCATTTT,CSARSTGGNQPQHF
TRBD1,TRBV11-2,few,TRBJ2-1,TGTGCCAGCAGCTTAGGGGACAGGGGGATGGATGAGCAGTTCTTC,CASSLGDRGMDEQFF
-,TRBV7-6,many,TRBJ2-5,TGTGCCAGCAGCACCGGGACTGGGGGGGAGACCCAGTACTTC,CASSTGTGGETQYF
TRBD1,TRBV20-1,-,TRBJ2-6,TGCAGTGCGTGGACAGGGGGCCGGTCTGGGGCCAACGTCCTGACTTTC,CSAWTGGRSGANVLTF
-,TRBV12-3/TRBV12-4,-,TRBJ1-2,TGTGCCAGCAGCCCCTATCAGAGGGGCCGCGGCTACACCTTC,CASSPYQRGRGYTF
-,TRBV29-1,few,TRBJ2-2,TGCAGCGTTCCACAGGGCGGCGGGGAGCTGTTTTTT,CSVPQGGGELFF
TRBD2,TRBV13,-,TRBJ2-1,TGTGCCAGCAGCTCGACTAGCGGACACAATGAGCAGTTCTTC,CASSSTSGHNEQFF
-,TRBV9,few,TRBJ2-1,TGTGCCAGCAGCCCTGGGTCCCATGAGCAGTTCTTC,CASSPGSHEQFF
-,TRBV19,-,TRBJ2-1,TGTGCCAGTAGTATGATACTAGAGGGTGAGCAGTTCTTC,CASSMILEGEQFF
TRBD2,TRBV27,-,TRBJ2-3,TGTGCCAGCAGTTTGGGACTAGCGGGGGGATTACTCACAGATACGCAGTATTTT,CASSLGLAGGLLTDTQYF
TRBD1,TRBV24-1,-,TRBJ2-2,TGTGCCACCAGTGATTTGCTACCCTCCGGGACAGGGGATGCCGGGGAGCTGTTTTTT,CATSDLLPSGTGDAGELFF
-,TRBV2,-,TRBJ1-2,TGTGCCAGCAGTGATGGGGGCGCGGACTATGGCTACACCTTC,CASSDGGADYGYTF
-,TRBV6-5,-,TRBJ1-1,TGTGCCAGCAGCCAGCATGCGGGGGAAGCTTTCTTT,CASSQHAGEAFF
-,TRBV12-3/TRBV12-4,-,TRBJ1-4,TGTGCCAGCAGTTTGCGGACTGTAAATGAAAAACTGTTTTTT,CASSLRTVNEKLFF
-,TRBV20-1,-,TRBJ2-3,TGCAGTGCTAGAGATCCAAAGGGCACAGATACGCAGTATTTT,CSARDPKGTDTQYF
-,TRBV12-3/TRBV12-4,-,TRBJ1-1,TGTGCCAGCAATTGGGGGGGGCGAGGGACTGAAACTTTCTTT,CASNWGGRGTETFF
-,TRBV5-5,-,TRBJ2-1,TGTGCCAGCAGCTTGGACCCAGGAGATGAGCGGTTCTTC,CASSLDPGDERFF